The rows below give T cell receptor beta chains drawn from one sample of a study of shared clonotypes between healthy human individuals. Sequenced by immunoSEQ multiplex PCR; TCRdb stores in-frame clones only, minus some. The profile shows about 230,000 clones, over 50% of them singletons. Sequenced sample: memory CD4+ T cells sorted from blood. Receptor source: a man aged 30-40 years in good health. The CDR3 runs from the conserved cysteine through the conserved F or W. D genes are given only for firm matches. Not all rows give a size; the values are once, few, many and, for expanded clones, a class.

clone_size	v_call	d_call	j_call	cdr3_aa	cdr3_nt
-	TRBV18	-	TRBJ2-7	CASSPGYEQYF	TGTGCCAGCTCACCAGGTTACGAGCAGTACTTC
-	TRBV5-1	TRBD1	TRBJ2-7	CASSLAGQANLYEQYF	TGCGCCAGCAGCTTGGCCGGACAGGCAAACCTATACGAGCAGTACTTC
few	TRBV11-2	TRBD2	TRBJ2-1	CASSLDYSGGPDYNEQFF	TGTGCCAGCAGCTTAGATTATTCGGGAGGGCCGGACTACAATGAGCAGTTCTTC
-	TRBV13	TRBD1	TRBJ2-7	CASSYYRGQGEHEQYF	TGTGCCAGCAGCTATTATCGAGGGCAGGGGGAACACGAGCAGTACTTC
-	TRBV25-1	-	TRBJ2-7	CASSQTNEQYF	TGTGCCAGCAGTCAAACCAACGAGCAGTACTTC
-	TRBV6-5	-	TRBJ1-2	CASSYRDGYGYTF	TGTGCCAGCTCGTATAGGGATGGCTATGGCTACACCTTC
-	TRBV2	-	TRBJ2-5	CASSKEGIETQYF	TGTGCCAGCAGTAAGGAAGGGATAGAGACCCAGTACTTC
-	TRBV28	-	TRBJ2-5	CASRGVGETQYF	TGTGCCAGCCGCGGGGTAGGAGAGACCCAGTACTTC
few	TRBV27	-	TRBJ2-1	CASSTQRAYEQFF	TGTGCCAGCTCAACCCAAAGGGCCTATGAGCAGTTCTTC
-	TRBV2	-	TRBJ2-1	CASRGNGGNEQFF	TGTGCCAGCAGGGGGAATGGGGGAAATGAGCAGTTCTTC
few	TRBV5-1	-	TRBJ2-7	CASSLETSHYFSYEQYF	TGCGCCAGCAGCTTGGAGACATCCCATTATTTTTCCTACGAGCAGTACTTC
-	TRBV19	-	TRBJ2-7	CASHGGLGFGEQYF	TGTGCCAGTCACGGGGGTTTAGGGTTTGGCGAGCAGTACTTC
-	TRBV7-4	-	TRBJ2-3	CASSSTFGSGGDTQYF	TGTGCCAGCAGCTCTACCTTTGGTAGCGGTGGAGATACGCAGTATTTT
-	TRBV28	-	TRBJ2-7	CASSLPEAGQYF	TGTGCCAGCTCCCTACCCGAGGCTGGGCAGTACTTC
-	TRBV11-2	TRBD2	TRBJ2-1	CASSPGFSGRVDEQFF	TGTGCCAGCAGCCCAGGATTTAGCGGGAGGGTGGATGAGCAGTTCTTC
-	TRBV28	-	TRBJ2-5	CASHQGEETQYF	TGTGCCAGCCACCAGGGTGAGGAGACCCAGTACTTC
many	TRBV21-1	-	TRBJ2-1	CASSKARRRAASYNEQFF	TGTGCCAGCAGCAAAGCGCGTAGGAGGGCAGCCTCCTACAATGAGCAGTTCTTC
-	TRBV6-5	-	TRBJ2-7	CASSPARSGQQYF	TGTGCCAGTTCTCCGGCCCGCTCTGGTCAGCAGTACTTC
many	TRBV7-3	-	TRBJ2-1	CASSLGGANNEQFF	TGTGCCAGCAGCTTAGGGGGAGCGAACAATGAGCAGTTCTTC
-	TRBV7-9	-	TRBJ2-7	CASSLARRGSYEQYF	TGTGCCAGCAGCTTAGCCCGCAGGGGTTCCTACGAGCAGTACTTC
-	TRBV7-2	-	TRBJ2-7	CASSLFYEQYF	TGTGCCAGCAGCTTATTTTACGAGCAGTACTTC
once	TRBV5-5	-	TRBJ2-7	CASSPQLEGRSYEQYF	TGTGCCAGCAGTCCCCAGTTAGAGGGAAGGTCCTACGAGCAGTACTTC
-	TRBV7-6	-	TRBJ2-2	CASSYLGVGAVNTGELFF	TGTGCCAGCAGCTATTTGGGAGTGGGAGCAGTGAACACCGGGGAGCTGTTTTTT
once	TRBV7-8	-	TRBJ1-5	CASSLRGAREGDQPQHF	TGTGCCAGCAGCTTAAGGGGGGCCAGGGAAGGAGATCAGCCCCAGCATTTT
-	TRBV5-1	TRBD1	TRBJ1-2	CASSLGDRPGAYTF	TGCGCCAGCAGCTTGGGGGACAGACCTGGGGCCTACACCTTC
-	TRBV9	-	TRBJ2-1	CASSPWAGGKTYNEQFF	TGTGCCAGCAGCCCCTGGGCAGGCGGAAAAACCTACAATGAGCAGTTCTTC
-	TRBV19	TRBD1	TRBJ1-2	CASRSTGLGRYTF	TGTGCCAGTAGATCGACAGGGCTAGGAAGATACACCTTC
-	TRBV6-1	-	TRBJ2-7	CASTLGSGSSYEQYF	TGTGCCAGCACTCTGGGTAGCGGAAGCTCCTACGAGCAGTACTTC
-	TRBV6-1	-	TRBJ2-2	CASSEGNGELFF	TGTGCCAGCAGTGAAGGGAACGGGGAGCTGTTTTTT
-	TRBV19	TRBD1	TRBJ2-3	CASSIGRTGDTQYF	TGTGCCAGTAGTATTGGCAGGACAGGAGATACGCAGTATTTT
-	TRBV29-1	-	TRBJ2-7	CSVELDGNEQYF	TGCAGCGTTGAATTGGACGGAAACGAGCAGTACTTC
-	TRBV4-3	-	TRBJ2-5	CASSPSGVPEETQYF	TGCGCCAGCAGCCCGAGTGGAGTGCCTGAAGAGACCCAGTACTTC
-	TRBV19	-	TRBJ2-1	CASKPDRSSYNEQFF	TGTGCCAGTAAACCCGACAGGAGCTCCTACAATGAGCAGTTCTTC
-	TRBV19	TRBD1	TRBJ1-1	CASSIGRGWAEAFF	TGTGCCAGTAGTATTGGCAGGGGGTGGGCTGAAGCTTTCTTT
-	TRBV6-5	-	TRBJ2-7	CASKPTRGRSLEQYF	TGTGCCAGCAAACCCACCAGGGGGAGGTCTCTCGAGCAGTACTTC
-	TRBV5-8	-	TRBJ2-1	CASKGIGAQGEQFF	TGTGCCAGCAAGGGGATAGGGGCTCAGGGTGAGCAGTTCTTC
-	TRBV5-6	TRBD1	TRBJ1-1	CASSSWTGWSEAFF	TGTGCCAGCAGCTCCTGGACAGGGTGGTCTGAAGCTTTCTTT
-	TRBV29-1	-	TRBJ1-2	CSVSPFGYTF	TGCAGCGTTTCTCCTTTTGGCTACACCTTC
-	TRBV5-6	TRBD1	TRBJ2-1	CASSLDRGNEQFF	TGTGCCAGCAGCTTGGACAGGGGGAATGAGCAGTTCTTC
-	TRBV10-3	TRBD2	TRBJ2-3	CAISERDYTDTQYF	TGTGCCATCAGTGAACGGGACTACACAGATACGCAGTATTTT
-	TRBV5-8	TRBD1	TRBJ2-1	CASSLGTGSLNEQFF	TGTGCCAGCAGCTTGGGGACAGGGTCATTAAATGAGCAGTTCTTC
-	TRBV7-3	-	TRBJ1-1	CASSSQGGDTEAFF	TGTGCCAGCAGCTCCCAGGGTGGAGACACTGAAGCTTTCTTT
-	TRBV9	-	TRBJ2-7	CASSVEGGGLAYEQYF	TGTGCCAGCAGCGTAGAAGGGGGTGGATTGGCCTACGAGCAGTACTTC
-	TRBV5-8	-	TRBJ2-7	CASRGPAYEQYF	TGTGCCAGCAGGGGTCCCGCCTACGAGCAGTACTTC
-	TRBV6-1	TRBD2	TRBJ2-5	CASSRLAGGQETQYF	TGTGCCAGCAGCAGACTAGCGGGGGGCCAAGAGACCCAGTACTTC
-	TRBV4-3	-	TRBJ1-3	CASSQLSSSGNTIYF	TGCGCCAGCAGCCAGTTAAGTAGCTCTGGAAACACCATATATTTT
-	TRBV10-1	-	TRBJ2-7	CASSGSTDEQYF	TGCGCCAGCAGTGGGTCCACGGACGAGCAGTACTTC
-	TRBV7-8	-	TRBJ1-2	CASSLESGGRGYTF	TGTGCCAGCAGCCTAGAGTCCGGGGGTCGGGGCTACACCTTC
once	TRBV2	TRBD2	TRBJ2-2	CASSVESGRFAGELFF	TGTGCCAGCAGTGTTGAAAGCGGGAGATTCGCCGGGGAGCTGTTTTTT
once	TRBV6-1	TRBD1	TRBJ2-1	CASSPDRDPYNEQFF	TGTGCCAGCAGTCCCGACAGGGACCCTTACAATGAGCAGTTCTTC
many	TRBV19	-	TRBJ2-6	CAVMGYSGANVLTF	TGTGCCGTTATGGGGTACTCTGGGGCCAACGTCCTGACTTTC
-	TRBV18	-	TRBJ1-1	CASSPLGVGENTEAFF	TGTGCCAGCTCACCCTTGGGGGTAGGGGAGAACACTGAAGCTTTCTTT